These 10 T cell receptor beta chains originate from one sample sequenced in a study of T cells after yellow fever vaccination. TCRdb fed the 5' RACE reads into MiXCR, producing one record per CDR3 protein. The sample has approximately 34,000 distinct CDR3 sequences; 10% to 13% are singletons. This material consisted of PBMCs, either bulk or a sorted T-cell subset (CD4+, CD8+, memory, or dextramer-sorted; not recorded which), taken around 15 days after the first yellow fever vaccination. The origin of the receptors is a man between 18 and 29 years old who received the YFV17D yellow fever vaccine.

Worth noting for this clonotype: Just one base apart from a much larger clone, this may be a read error. The J gene is TRBJ2-1, the V gene TRBV24-1, with D hard to call. Germline CDR1 is KGHDR and CDR2 is SFDVKD. V lost 3 bases to trimming and J lost 8 bases, with 7 bases between them. The CDR3 sequence is 12 residues long. CDR3 nucleotide sequence: TGTGCCACCAGTGATCTTAGTTATGAGCAGTTCTTC. This sequence encodes CATSDLSYEQFF.

This clonotype was found many times. J is TRBJ1-1 and V is TRBV20-1; D may be TRBD1 (5 bases). Germline CDR1 reads DFQATT; CDR2 reads SNEGSKA (reference sequence). Trimming cost V 0 bases and J 3 bases, with 14 bases left between them. The CDR3 extends over 15 amino acids. CDR3 residues: CSARDPQGSYTEAFF. The CDR3 DNA reads as TGCAGTGCTAGAGATCCGCAGGGTTCGTACACTGAAGCTTTCTTT.

The gene calls are TRBV4-2 and TRBJ1-5, with unresolved D. CDR1 is LGHNA, CDR2 YNFKEQ, per germline. The CDR3 loop spans 14 amino acids. With 6 bases removed from V and 2 bases from J, the gap between germline ends came to 11 bases. CDR3 nucleotides: TGTGCCAGCAGACCACGGGGTCGCAATCAGCCCCAGCATTTT. Its translation is CASRPRGRNQPQHF.

A few counts support this clonotype. V gene TRBV5-4 combines with J gene TRBJ2-7; 11 bases are shared with TRBD1. The junction had 9 bases not matched to a gene; V was cut back by 0 bases and J by 7 bases. Germline loops: CDR1 SGHNT, CDR2 YYREEE (reference sequence). This CDR3 spans 16 amino acids. The CDR3 protein is CASSLDPGQGAREQYV. The CDR3 nucleotides are TGTGCCAGCAGCTTGGACCCCGGACAGGGGGCTCGGGAGCAGTACGTC.

This clonotype came up many times. The gene calls are TRBV12-3 or TRBV12-4 and TRBJ2-1, with a weak D call TRBD2 (6 bases). Trimming shortened V by 7 bases and J by 2 bases, and 12 bases separated the two germline ends. This CDR3 spans 14 amino acids. CDR3: CASTSGLPYNEQFF. The CDR3 nucleotides read TGTGCCAGCACCTCGGGACTTCCCTACAATGAGCAGTTCTTC.

This clonotype was found many times. This chain links TRBV7-8 with TRBJ2-7; weak D call: TRBD1 (5 bases). Trimming took off 2 bases at V and 3 bases at J, with 8 bases between the two ends. Germline CDR1 and CDR2: SGHVS and FQNEAQ. This CDR3 is 13 amino acids long. The CDR3 coding sequence is TGTGCCAGCAGCTTATCGACAGACTACGAGCAGTACTTC. The encoded protein is CASSLSTDYEQYF.

To note about this clonotype: Possible read error: a much larger clone is one base away. The chain carries TRBV24-1 and TRBJ1-1, with TRBD1 as a possible D gene (5 bases). Trimming left V 8 bases short and J 3 bases short, with 12 bases between. Germline V lookup: CDR1 KGHDR, CDR2 SFDVKD. CDR3 length equals 13 residues. The CDR3 DNA sequence: TGTGCCACCATGTCAGGGACGGACACTGAAGCTTTCTTT. Its translation: CATMSGTDTEAFF.

This clonotype was counted ten times or more. V usage is TRBV9 and J usage is TRBJ2-1; 7 bases align to TRBD2. The CDR3 runs 14 residues. Germline CDR1 reads SGDLS; CDR2 reads YYNGEE. V lost 3 bases to trimming and J lost 3 bases; unmatched junction nucleotides: 3. The CDR3: CASSEGTNYNEQFF. DNA of the CDR3: TGTGCCAGCAGCGAGGGGACTAACTACAATGAGCAGTTCTTC. Supplemented by reference TRBV9 and TRBJ2-1, the full variable domain reads DSGVTQTPKHLITATGQRVTLRCSPRSGDLSVYWYQQSLDQGLQFLIQYYNGEERAKGNILERFSAQQFPDLHSELNLSSLELGDSALYFCASSEGTNYNEQFFGPGTRLTVL.

The table lists this clonotype with a few counts. This chain connects TRBV19 to TRBJ2-3; 9 bases line up with TRBD2. The CDR3 has 14 amino acids. The germline gives CDR1 LNHDA, CDR2 SQIVND (reference sequence). V shed 4 bases, J shed 5 bases, and the junction held 4 bases outside the gene matches. The CDR3 reads CASSTSGVKDTQYF. Here the CDR3 DNA reads TGTGCCAGTAGTACTAGCGGGGTCAAAGATACGCAGTATTTT.

This clonotype was picked up many times. The chain has TRBV20-1 and TRBJ2-1, with D tentatively TRBD1 or TRBD2 (5 bases each). This CDR3 is built from 15 residues. The V end lost 6 bases, the J end lost 0 bases, and 15 bases lay between the germline ends. Per the germline V gene, CDR1 is DFQATT and CDR2 is SNEGSKA (reference sequence). CDR3 in amino acids: CSAPQGPSSYNEQFF. The CDR3, as DNA: TGCAGTGCACCTCAGGGACCCAGCTCCTACAATGAGCAGTTCTTC.